The clone carrying this TCR beta chain was seen a few times. Its antigen remains unidentified. Sequenced material consisted of expressed TCRB transcripts (all of the isolated RNA was reverse transcribed). Sequencing used immunoSEQ multiplex PCR; TCRdb keeps in-frame clones, though not all of them. Altogether 500,000 to 850,000 clones are present, roughly an eighth being singletons, with the ten largest covering less than 0.04%. The data were obtained in a study of beta chain features in type 1 diabetes. The CDR3 is 18 residues long. Trimming removed 0 bases at V and 4 bases at J, with 18 bases between. Looked up from germline, CDR1 is LGHNA and CDR2 is YSLEER. Regarding the study as a whole: In every one of the four CD4+ subsets, TCRB CDR3s were moderately but significantly shorter in Type 1 diabetes patients.

This chain joins TRBV4-3 and TRBJ2-2, with D maybe TRBD2 (7 bases). The sequence was obtained from a man between 18 and 35 years old with type 1 diabetes. Sequencing was done on a sample of naive CD4+ T cells from blood. The chain's CDR3 is CASSQDRGADTATGELFF. DNA of the CDR3: TGCGCCAGCAGCCAAGATCGGGGGGCAGACACCGCCACCGGGGAGCTGTTTTTT.